The entry below gives a single T cell receptor beta chain sequence along with its context. After extraction with the RNeasy kit, about 0.45 to 1 ug of the RNA was reverse transcribed using random hexamers. The authors amplified TCR beta CDR3 across 54 Vbeta and 13 Jbeta using immunoSEQ multiplex PCR. TCRdb called the immunoSEQ multiplex PCR reads again in MiXCR, with one record for every CDR3 protein. This repertoire shows more than 100,000 distinct CDR3 sequences, 90% to 95% found once; its top ten account for more than 0.095%. This record belongs to a study of CD8 T cells in Susac syndrome. The authors carried out high-throughput sequencing of TCR beta. They applied it to CD8+ and CD4+ T cells obtained from blood. Controls were healthy donors (matched for age and sex). The TEMRA cells underwent FACS enrichment, while the CD8+ and CD4+ T cells underwent negative isolation. This TCR was sampled from a human donor in good health. The sample taken for sequencing was CD4+ T cells from PBMCs.

CDR3 bases: TGTGCCAGCTCACCACAGGGGACCGACTACGAGCAGTACTTC. Encoded protein: CASSPQGTDYEQYF. J is TRBJ2-7 and V is TRBV18; D is possibly TRBD1 or TRBD2 (5 bases each). The V end lost 1 base, the J end lost 3 bases, and 10 bases lay between the germline ends. CDR3 length equals 14 residues. Germline V lookup: CDR1 KGHSH, CDR2 LQKENI.